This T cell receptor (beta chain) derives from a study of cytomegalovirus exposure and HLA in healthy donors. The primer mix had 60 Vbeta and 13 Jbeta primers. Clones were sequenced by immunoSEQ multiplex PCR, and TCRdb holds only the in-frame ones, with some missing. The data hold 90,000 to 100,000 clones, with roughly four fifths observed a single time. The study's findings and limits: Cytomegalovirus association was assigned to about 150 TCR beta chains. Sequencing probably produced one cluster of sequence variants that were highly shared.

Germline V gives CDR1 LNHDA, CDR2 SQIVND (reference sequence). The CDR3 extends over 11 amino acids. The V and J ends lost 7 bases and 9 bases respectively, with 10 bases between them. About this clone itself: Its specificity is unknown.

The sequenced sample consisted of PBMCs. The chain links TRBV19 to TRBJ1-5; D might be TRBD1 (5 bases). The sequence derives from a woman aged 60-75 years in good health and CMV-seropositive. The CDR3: CASTRGGPQHF. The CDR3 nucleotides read TGTGCCAGTACCCGCGGGGGGCCCCAGCATTTT.